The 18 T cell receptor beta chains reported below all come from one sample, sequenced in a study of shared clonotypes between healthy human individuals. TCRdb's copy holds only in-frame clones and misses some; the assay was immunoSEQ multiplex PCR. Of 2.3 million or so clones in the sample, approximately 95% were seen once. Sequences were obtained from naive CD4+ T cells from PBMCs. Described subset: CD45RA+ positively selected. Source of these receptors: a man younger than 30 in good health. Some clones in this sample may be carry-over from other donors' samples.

CDR3 in amino acids: CASSERDALWAFF. The CDR3 nucleotides are TGTGCCAGCAGTGAAAGGGACGCCCTTTGGGCTTTCTTT. The chain couples TRBV6-1 to TRBJ1-1; a weak D match, TRBD1 (5 bases). V was cut by 2 bases and J by 11 bases, with 15 bases left in between. The CDR3 length is 13 residues. Germline V gene data show CDR1 as MNHNS and CDR2 as SASEGT.

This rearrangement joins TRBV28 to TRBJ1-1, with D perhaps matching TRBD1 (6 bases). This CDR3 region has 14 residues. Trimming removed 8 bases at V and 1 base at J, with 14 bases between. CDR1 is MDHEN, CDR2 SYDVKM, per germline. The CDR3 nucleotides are TGTGCCAGCCGAGGGGGGATCCCGAACACTGAAGCTTTCTTT. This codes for CASRGGIPNTEAFF.

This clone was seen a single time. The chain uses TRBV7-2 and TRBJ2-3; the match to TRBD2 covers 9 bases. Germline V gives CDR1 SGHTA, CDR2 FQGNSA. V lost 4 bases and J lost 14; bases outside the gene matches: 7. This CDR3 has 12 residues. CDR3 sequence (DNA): TGTGCCAGCAGCTCTCCCGGGACTAGCTTGTATTTT. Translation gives CASSSPGTSLYF.

The DNA of the CDR3 is TGTGCCAGCAACTCGCCGGCTAGCGGGAGATTTGTAGAGACCCAGTACTTC. This codes for CASNSPASGRFVETQYF. V is TRBV25-1 and J is TRBJ2-5; 10 bases fit TRBD2. The junction had 15 bases not matched to a gene; V was cut back by 7 bases and J by 4 bases. CDR1 and CDR2 (germline): MGHDK, SYGVNS. This CDR3 spans 17 amino acids.

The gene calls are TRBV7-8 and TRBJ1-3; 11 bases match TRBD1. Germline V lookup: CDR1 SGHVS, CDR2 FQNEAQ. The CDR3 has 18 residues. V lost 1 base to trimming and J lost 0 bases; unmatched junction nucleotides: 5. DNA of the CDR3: TGTGCCAGCAGCTTAGGGACAGGGGGCCTATACTCTGGAAACACCATATATTTT. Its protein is CASSLGTGGLYSGNTIYF.

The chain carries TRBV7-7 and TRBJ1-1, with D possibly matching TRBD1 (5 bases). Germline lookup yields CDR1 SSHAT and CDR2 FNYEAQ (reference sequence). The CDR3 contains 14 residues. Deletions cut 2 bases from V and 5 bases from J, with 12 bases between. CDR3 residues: CASSLMQRGTEAFF. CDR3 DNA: TGTGCCAGCAGCTTAATGCAGAGGGGAACTGAAGCTTTCTTT.

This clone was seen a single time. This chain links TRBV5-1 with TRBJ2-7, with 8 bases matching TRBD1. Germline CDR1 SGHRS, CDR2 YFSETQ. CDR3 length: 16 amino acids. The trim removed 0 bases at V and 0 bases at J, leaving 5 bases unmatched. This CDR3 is CASSLEGQDFSYEQYF. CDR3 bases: TGCGCCAGCAGCTTGGAGGGACAGGACTTCTCCTACGAGCAGTACTTC.

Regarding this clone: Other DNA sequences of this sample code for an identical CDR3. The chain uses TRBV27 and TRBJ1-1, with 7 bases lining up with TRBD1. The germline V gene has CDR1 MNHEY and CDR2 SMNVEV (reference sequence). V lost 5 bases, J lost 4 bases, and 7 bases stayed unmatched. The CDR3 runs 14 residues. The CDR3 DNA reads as TGTGCCAGCAGTCCTTGGGCAGGGGGCACTGAAGCTTTCTTT. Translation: CASSPWAGGTEAFF.

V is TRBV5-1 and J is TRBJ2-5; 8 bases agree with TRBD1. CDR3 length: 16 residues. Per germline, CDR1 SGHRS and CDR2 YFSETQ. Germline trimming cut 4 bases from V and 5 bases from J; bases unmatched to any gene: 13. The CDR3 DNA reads TGCGCCAGCAGCCCGACCAGGGGGCGACTGAGGGAGACCCAGTACTTC. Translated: CASSPTRGRLRETQYF.

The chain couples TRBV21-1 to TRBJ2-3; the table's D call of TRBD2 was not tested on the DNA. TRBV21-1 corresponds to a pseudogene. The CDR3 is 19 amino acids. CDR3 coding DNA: TGTGCCAGCAGCAAAACACCGGGACTAGCGGAGAGAGTCACAGATACGCAGTATTTT. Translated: CASSKTPGLAERVTDTQYF.

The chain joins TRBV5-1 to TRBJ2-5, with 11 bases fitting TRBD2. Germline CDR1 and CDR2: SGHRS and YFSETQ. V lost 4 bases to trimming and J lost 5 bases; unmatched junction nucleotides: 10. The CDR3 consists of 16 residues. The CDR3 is CASSTGLADAMETQYF. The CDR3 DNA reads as TGCGCCAGCAGCACGGGACTAGCGGACGCCATGGAGACCCAGTACTTC.

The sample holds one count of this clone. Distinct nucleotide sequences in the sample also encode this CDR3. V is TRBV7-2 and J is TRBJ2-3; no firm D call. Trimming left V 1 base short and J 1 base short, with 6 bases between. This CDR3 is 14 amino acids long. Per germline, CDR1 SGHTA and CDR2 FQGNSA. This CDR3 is CASSLGRGTDTQYF. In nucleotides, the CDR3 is TGTGCCAGCAGCTTAGGGCGAGGCACAGATACGCAGTATTTT. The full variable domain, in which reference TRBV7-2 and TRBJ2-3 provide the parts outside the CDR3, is GAGVSQSPSNKVTEKGKDVELRCDPISGHTALYWYRQSLGQGLEFLIYFQGNSAPDKSGLPSDRFSAERTGGSVSTLTIQRTQQEDSAVYLCASSLGRGTDTQYFGPGTRLTVL.

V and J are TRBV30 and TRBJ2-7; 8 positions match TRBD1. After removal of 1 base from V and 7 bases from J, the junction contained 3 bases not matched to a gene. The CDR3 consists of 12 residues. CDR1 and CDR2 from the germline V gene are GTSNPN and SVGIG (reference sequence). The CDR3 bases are TGTGCCTGGAGTGGACAGGGGAAGGAGCAGTACTTC. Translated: CAWSGQGKEQYF.

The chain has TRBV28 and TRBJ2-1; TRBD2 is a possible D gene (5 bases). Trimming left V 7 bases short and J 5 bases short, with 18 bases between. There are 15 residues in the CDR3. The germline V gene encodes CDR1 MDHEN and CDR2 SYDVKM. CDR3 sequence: CASMSWGARDNEQFF. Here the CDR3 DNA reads TGTGCCAGCATGTCTTGGGGAGCCCGCGACAATGAGCAGTTCTTC.

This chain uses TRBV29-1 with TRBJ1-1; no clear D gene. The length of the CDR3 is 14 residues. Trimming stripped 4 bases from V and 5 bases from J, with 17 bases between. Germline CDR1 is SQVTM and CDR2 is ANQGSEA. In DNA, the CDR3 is TGCAGCGTTGCAGTGACCTCCCGAGGGACTGAAGCTTTCTTT. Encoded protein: CSVAVTSRGTEAFF.

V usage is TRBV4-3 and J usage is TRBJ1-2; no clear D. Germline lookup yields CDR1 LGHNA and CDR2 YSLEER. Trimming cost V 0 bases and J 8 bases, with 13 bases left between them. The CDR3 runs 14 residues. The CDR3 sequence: CASSQDTAGGGYTF. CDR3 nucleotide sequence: TGCGCCAGCAGCCAAGATACCGCGGGTGGCGGCTACACCTTC.

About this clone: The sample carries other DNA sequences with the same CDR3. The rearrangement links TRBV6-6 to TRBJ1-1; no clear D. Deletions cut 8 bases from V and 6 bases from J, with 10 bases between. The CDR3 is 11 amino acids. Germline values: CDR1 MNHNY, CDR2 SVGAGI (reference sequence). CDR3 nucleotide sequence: TGTGCCAGCCGGGGAGGACCTGAAGCTTTCTTT. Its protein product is CASRGGPEAFF.

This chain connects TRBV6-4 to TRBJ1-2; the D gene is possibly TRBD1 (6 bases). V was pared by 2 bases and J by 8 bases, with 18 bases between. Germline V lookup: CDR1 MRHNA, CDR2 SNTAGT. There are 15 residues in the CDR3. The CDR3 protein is CASSDALGGLGGYTF. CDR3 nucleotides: TGTGCCAGCAGTGACGCCTTAGGGGGTTTAGGCGGCTACACCTTC.